The 6 T cell receptor beta chains in this list originate from one sample, sequenced in a study of T cell responses to AZD1222 COVID-19 vaccine (dated by TCRdb to the early 2020s). In light of the paper, this sample's time point label describes: baseline before first vaccination. Library prep was done by the immunoSEQ multiplex PCR assay. The source is immuneACCESS, and TCRdb retained only in-frame sequences with V and J called. Part of the clones is not carried over; for the studies checked, unresolved V genes explain less than half of this, and the remainder is unexplained. The sample contains fewer than 200,000 clones, around 92% of them found a single time. In total, the top ten clones hold roughly a tenth of the sample. Sample: peripheral blood, taken on day 0 of AZD1222 vaccination. These receptors came from an adult in good health.

The chain links TRBV18 to TRBJ1-5; 7 nucleotides agree with TRBD1. The CDR3 runs 14 residues. The V segment lost 3 bases and the J segment 6 bases; nucleotides outside the gene matches: 5. Per germline, CDR1 KGHSH and CDR2 LQKENI. This CDR3 is CASSPGQAGQPQHF. DNA of the CDR3: TGTGCCAGCTCACCTGGACAGGCCGGTCAGCCCCAGCATTTT.

The gene calls are TRBV5-6 and TRBJ2-5; D is uncertain. Trimming pared 5 bases from V and 5 bases from J, leaving 7 bases between. Germline CDR1 reads SGHDT; CDR2 reads YYEEEE. The CDR3 extends over 11 amino acids. This chain's CDR3 is CASSVFETQYF. In DNA form, the CDR3 reads TGTGCCAGCAGTGTCTTCGAGACCCAGTACTTC. The full variable domain, with the rest looked up from reference TRBV5-6 and TRBJ2-5, is DAGVTQSPTHLIKTRGQQVTLRCSPKSGHDTVSWYQQALGQGPQFIFQYYEEEERQRGNFPDRFSGHQFPNYSSELNVNALLLGDSALYLCASSVFETQYFGPGTRLLVL.

CDR3 region: CASSLLTADSGNTIYF. CDR3 DNA sequence: TGTGCCAGCAGTTTGTTGACAGCCGACTCTGGAAACACCATATATTTT. The chain has TRBV6-5 and TRBJ1-3; tentative D call: TRBD1 (5 bases). Germline V gives CDR1 MNHEY, CDR2 SVGAGI. V lost 4 bases and J lost 0, with 13 bases in between. CDR3 length equals 16 residues.

The gene calls are TRBV19 and TRBJ1-1; tentative D call: TRBD1 (5 bases). Trimming removed 10 bases at V and 4 bases at J, with 22 bases between. Germline CDR1 LNHDA, CDR2 SQIVND (reference sequence). The CDR3 contains 15 residues. CDR3 DNA sequence: TGTGCCACCACCCCTGGCGGGGGAGGCGGCACTGAAGCTTTCTTT. This codes for CATTPGGGGGTEAFF.

The chain has TRBV29-1 and TRBJ1-2, with D perhaps TRBD1 (6 bases). CDR3 length equals 13 residues. The germline V gene has CDR1 SQVTM and CDR2 ANQGSEA. V gave up 3 bases and J gave up 0 bases, with 8 bases separating them. The CDR3 nucleotides are TGCAGCGTTGAGGGGGGCACTAACTATGGCTACACCTTC. Its translation is CSVEGGTNYGYTF.

Details on this clone: Germline is not matched at one junction end, which may reflect a read error. The CDR3 bases are TGTGCCAGCAGCTCCCCCGCCGGTCCTAAGGTGTTC. It translates to CASSSPAGPKVF. The genes are TRBV12-3 or TRBV12-4 and TRBJ1-2; D gene unclear. There are 12 residues in the CDR3.